This TCR beta chain came from a study of T cell changes during pregnancy in multiple sclerosis. Germline CDR1 is MNHEY and CDR2 is SMNVEV (reference sequence). The CDR3 loop spans 15 amino acids. Losses at the gene ends were 0 bases for V and 7 bases for J; bases not matched to a gene: 7. Data came from immunoSEQ multiplex PCR; TCRdb stores just in-frame clones and leaves some out. The sample includes 15,000 to 25,000 clones, about 88% of them seen just once. The sequences come from CD8+ T cells from peripheral blood mononuclear cells, collected after pregnancy. The chain combines TRBV27 with TRBJ1-2; 8 nucleotides line up with TRBD1. This TCR derives from a female donor in good health, enrolled as a control in a pregnancy study. In DNA form, the CDR3 reads TGTGCCAGCAGTTTATCGGCAGGGGGCGGGGCTGGCTACACCTTC. It specifies CASSLSAGGGAGYTF.